These 21 T cell receptor beta chains were sequenced from one sample in a study of a mutant IDH1 vaccine in newly diagnosed glioma. Data came from immunoSEQ multiplex PCR; TCRdb stores just in-frame clones and leaves some out. The profile shows about 44,000 clones, about 91% of them singletons. Time point here: week 23, last vaccination. All doses held 300 ug of mutant IDH1 20-mer peptide, with topical imiquimod. These TCRs' antigens remain unknown. Sequencing used PBMCs, obtained from a glioma patient whose treatment included an IDH1 peptide vaccine. These TCRs come from a man aged 45-65 years with glioma.

The CDR3 region has the DNA TGTGCCAGCCAAGGAGGGGGCCATAATTCACCCCTCCACTTT. Residues: CASQGGGHNSPLHF. The rearrangement joins TRBV5-6 to TRBJ1-6; 7 bases fit TRBD1. CDR3 size: 14 residues. J was trimmed by 5 bases and V by 7 bases; bases with no gene match: 6. Germline CDR1 reads SGHDT; CDR2 reads YYEEEE. Together with reference TRBV5-6 and TRBJ1-6, the CDR3 gives the full variable domain: DAGVTQSPTHLIKTRGQQVTLRCSPKSGHDTVSWYQQALGQGPQFIFQYYEEEERQRGNFPDRFSGHQFPNYSSELNVNALLLGDSALYLCASQGGGHNSPLHFGNGTRLTVT.

The CDR3 nucleotides are TGTGCCAGCAGCGTAGAATTGGGTGGCTACACCTTC. Amino acids: CASSVELGGYTF. V usage is TRBV9 and J usage is TRBJ1-2; D gene ambiguous. The CDR3 is 12 residues long. With 0 bases removed from V and 7 bases from J, the gap between germline ends came to 7 bases. Per the germline V gene, CDR1 is SGDLS and CDR2 is YYNGEE.

The J gene is TRBJ1-1, the V gene TRBV6-5; D gene unclear. Germline lookup yields CDR1 MNHEY and CDR2 SVGAGI. Deletions cut 4 bases from V and 4 bases from J, with 16 bases between. The CDR3 totals 15 residues. The CDR3 protein is CASSSPGEATTEAFF. The CDR3, as DNA: TGTGCCAGCAGTTCCCCGGGTGAGGCTACCACTGAAGCTTTCTTT.

The chain joins TRBV6-1 to TRBJ2-7, with D possibly TRBD2 on 6 matching bases. This CDR3 is 15 amino acids long. Trimming pared 2 bases from V and 2 bases from J, leaving 13 bases between. CDR1 and CDR2 from the germline V gene are MNHNS and SASEGT. CDR3 nucleotides: TGTGCCAGCAGTGAATTTAGCGGAACAACCTACGAGCAGTACTTC. Translating it yields CASSEFSGTTYEQYF.

The sample holds one count of this clone. The chain uses TRBV21-1 and TRBJ2-5; the D call TRBD2 from the table was never checked on the DNA. TRBV21-1 has pseudogene status. The CDR3 has 17 amino acids. CDR3 DNA: TGTGCCAGCAGCAAATGGGTGAGGAGACCTCGTCAAGAGACCCAGTACTTC. Protein product: CASSKWVRRPRQETQYF.

The CDR3 bases are TGTGCCATCAGAGGGGACAGGGGGCGAGAATCTGGAAACACCATATATTTT. It is translated as CAIRGDRGRESGNTIYF. J is TRBJ1-3 and V is TRBV10-3, with 12 bases identical to TRBD1. The ends lost 6 bases at V and 1 base at J; junction bases unmatched: 7. The CDR3 has 17 amino acids. Per the germline V gene, CDR1 is ENHRY and CDR2 is SYGVKD.

The rearrangement links TRBV5-4 to TRBJ2-7; D not resolved. The germline V and J ends were trimmed by 0 bases and 4 bases, with 14 bases remaining between them. The CDR3 extends over 15 amino acids. Germline assignment: CDR1 SGHNT and CDR2 YYREEE (reference sequence). In nucleotides, the CDR3 is TGTGCCAGCAGCTTGGAGGCAGGTTTAGGTTACGAGCAGTACTTC. This sequence encodes CASSLEAGLGYEQYF.

V and J are TRBV5-6 and TRBJ1-3, with D unclear. Germline V gene lookup returns CDR1 SGHDT and CDR2 YYEEEE. The V and J ends lost 3 bases and 10 bases respectively, with 8 bases between them. The CDR3 spans 11 residues. As DNA, the CDR3 is TGTGCCAGCAGCTCGAGAAGGACCATATATTTT. This gives the protein CASSSRRTIYF.

The V and J genes are TRBV27 and TRBJ2-7; D is perhaps TRBD1 (5 bases). CDR1 MNHEY and CDR2 SMNVEV come from the germline V gene (reference sequence). Trimming shortened V by 3 bases and J by 2 bases, and 11 bases separated the two germline ends. The CDR3 has 14 amino acids. The CDR3 DNA is TGTGCCAGCAGTTTCACAGGTGGGGCCTACGAGCAGTACTTC. Translated, it gives CASSFTGGAYEQYF.

This chain uses TRBV25-1 with TRBJ2-3, with 11 bases matching TRBD2. The CDR3 runs 16 residues. The germline V gene has CDR1 MGHDK and CDR2 SYGVNS. V shed 4 bases, J shed 0 bases, and the junction held 3 bases outside the gene matches. The CDR3 loop is CASSGGTSGSTDTQYF. The DNA of the CDR3 is TGTGCCAGCAGTGGGGGGACTAGCGGCAGCACAGATACGCAGTATTTT. The full variable domain, its missing parts supplied by reference TRBV25-1 and TRBJ2-3, is EADIYQTPRYLVIGTGKKITLECSQTMGHDKMYWYQQDPGMELHLIHYSYGVNSTEKGDLSSESTVSRIRTEHFPLTLESARPSHTSQYLCASSGGTSGSTDTQYFGPGTRLTVL.

This chain links TRBV9 with TRBJ2-2; D gene ambiguous. Deletions cut 0 bases from V and 0 bases from J, with 9 bases between. The CDR3 spans 16 residues. From germline, CDR1 is SGDLS and CDR2 YYNGEE. The CDR3 region is CASSVGPATNTGELFF. The CDR3 DNA sequence: TGTGCCAGCAGCGTAGGCCCAGCGACGAACACCGGGGAGCTGTTTTTT.

CDR3 sequence reads: CASSQNTGRPQHF. CDR3 DNA sequence: TGTGCCAGCAGCCAAAACACGGGTCGGCCCCAGCATTTT. This chain uses TRBV4-2 with TRBJ1-5; no clear D. Germline CDR1 and CDR2: LGHNA and YNFKEQ. The CDR3 sequence is 13 residues long. The V gene lost 2 bases and the J gene lost 9 bases, with 11 bases spanning the gap.

This clone was observed a single time. The CDR3 region is CASSQDDEGHQPQHF. CDR3 DNA: TGCGCCAGCAGCCAAGATGACGAGGGGCATCAGCCCCAGCATTTT. J is TRBJ1-5 and V is TRBV4-3; D possibly corresponds to TRBD1 (5 bases). Germline V gives CDR1 LGHNA, CDR2 YSLEER. Trimming took off 0 bases at V and 5 bases at J, with 11 bases between the two ends. This CDR3 comprises 15 residues.

This chain uses TRBV6-1 with TRBJ1-5; D call uncertain. Per germline, CDR1 MNHNS and CDR2 SASEGT. With 2 bases removed from V and 3 bases from J, the gap between germline ends came to 8 bases. The length of the CDR3 is 14 residues. CDR3: CASSEMANNQPQHF. DNA for the CDR3: TGTGCCAGCAGTGAAATGGCAAACAATCAGCCCCAGCATTTT.

The V gene is TRBV18, the J gene TRBJ2-3; D could derive from TRBD1 or TRBD2 (5 bases each). Germline loops: CDR1 KGHSH, CDR2 LQKENI. This CDR3 region has 19 residues. Trimming pared 3 bases from V and 1 base from J, leaving 23 bases between. This CDR3 is CASSPNRPGPRAGTDTQYF. CDR3 nucleotide sequence: TGTGCCAGCTCACCTAACCGACCGGGACCCCGGGCGGGCACAGATACGCAGTATTTT. The full variable domain, with the rest looked up from reference TRBV18 and TRBJ2-3, is NAGVMQNPRHLVRRRGQEARLRCSPMKGHSHVYWYRQLPEEGLKFMVYLQKENIIDESGMPKERFSAEFPKEGPSILRIQQVVRGDSAAYFCASSPNRPGPRAGTDTQYFGPGTRLTVL.

Here the CDR3 DNA reads TGTGCCAGCAGTGAAGGGGGTGATACGCAGTATTTT. Its translation is CASSEGGDTQYF. This rearrangement joins TRBV6-1 to TRBJ2-3, with D unclear. Germline CDR1 MNHNS, CDR2 SASEGT. There are 12 residues in the CDR3. V was clipped by 1 base and J by 6 bases, with 5 bases between them.

The genes are TRBV30 and TRBJ2-7, with D unresolved. V gave up 0 bases and J gave up 2 bases, with 5 bases separating them. This CDR3 has 12 residues. Looked up from germline, CDR1 is GTSNPN and CDR2 is SVGIG (reference sequence). CDR3 protein: CAWSVGPYEQYF. The CDR3 nucleotides are TGTGCCTGGAGTGTAGGTCCCTACGAGCAGTACTTC.

The CDR3 nucleotides read TGCGCCAGCAGCCGAGGGACAGGTGCTACCTACGAGCAGTACTTC. It yields the protein CASSRGTGATYEQYF. The chain employs TRBV4-1 and TRBJ2-7, with 8 bases matching TRBD1. J gave up 2 bases and V 4 bases, and 7 bases lay outside the gene matches. Germline lookup yields CDR1 MGHRA and CDR2 YSYEKL. The CDR3 loop spans 15 amino acids.

The chain has TRBV7-9 and TRBJ1-1; D might be TRBD1 (6 bases). V was pared by 5 bases and J by 1 base, with 14 bases between. The CDR3 totals 15 residues. Germline V gene sequence: CDR1 SEHNR, CDR2 FQNEAQ (reference sequence). This chain's CDR3 is CASSTWGASNTEAFF. CDR3 in DNA: TGTGCCAGCAGCACCTGGGGGGCCTCGAACACTGAAGCTTTCTTT.

The rearrangement joins TRBV7-8 to TRBJ2-5; 13 positions agree with TRBD2. The length of the CDR3 is 18 residues. Losses at the gene ends were 2 bases for V and 4 bases for J; bases not matched to a gene: 10. Germline assignment: CDR1 SGHVS and CDR2 FQNEAQ. The CDR3 region is CASSLFGLAGARRETQYF. The CDR3 bases are TGTGCCAGCAGCTTATTTGGACTAGCGGGGGCCCGCAGAGAGACCCAGTACTTC. The whole variable domain, remainder taken from reference TRBV7-8 and TRBJ2-5, is GAGVSQSPRYKVAKRGQDVALRCDPISGHVSLFWYQQALGQGPEFLTYFQNEAQLDKSGLPSDRFFAERPEGSVSTLKIQRTQQEDSAVYLCASSLFGLAGARRETQYFGPGTRLLVL.

The J gene is TRBJ2-2, the V gene TRBV30; a weak D match, TRBD2 (6 bases). Germline assignment: CDR1 GTSNPN and CDR2 SVGIG (reference sequence). CDR3 length equals 15 residues. V was clipped by 0 bases and J by 5 bases, with 13 bases between them. CDR3: CAWSVTRAGTGELFF. For the CDR3, the DNA is TGTGCCTGGAGTGTAACCAGGGCGGGGACCGGGGAGCTGTTTTTT.